This TCR beta chain derives from a study of shared clonotypes between healthy human individuals. Concerning this clone itself: Antigen: not known.

Negatively enriched CD4+ T cells were divided by CD45RA into naive and memory. The trim removed 2 bases at V and 1 base at J, leaving 4 bases unmatched. The CDR3 is made up of 16 amino acids. The germline V gene encodes CDR1 SGHRS and CDR2 YFSETQ. General study findings and limits: Non-shared clonotypes showed lower generation probabilities than clonotypes common to all four donors.

The table came from immunoSEQ multiplex PCR; TCRdb's copy has only in-frame clones and leaves some out. This table has roughly 2.4 million clones, approximately 94% appearing once. The chain has TRBV5-1 and TRBJ2-3, with 10 bases lining up with TRBD1. Sequencing input: naive CD4+ T cells sorted from blood. Subset described: CD45RA+ positively selected. The receptor's source is a man aged 18 to 29 in good health. CDR3 residues: CASSFGDRGGTDTQYF. The CDR3 nucleotides are TGCGCCAGCAGCTTCGGGGACAGGGGTGGCACAGATACGCAGTATTTT.